This section outlines one TCR beta chain sequence together with its context. This sample's time point: peripheral blood 6 weeks after treatment start. This table comes from immunoSEQ multiplex PCR, and its TCRdb copy is limited to in-frame clones, with some not included. Of 20,000 to 25,000 clones in the sample, about 93% were seen once. This sample stems from a study of PD-L1 blockade in urothelial cancer. Germline V CDR1 and CDR2: SGHVS, FQNEAQ. With 4 bases removed from V and 6 bases from J, the gap between germline ends came to 19 bases. This CDR3 is built from 15 residues. This sequence was found in a woman aged 55-69 years with urothelial cancer. This specimen consisted of PBMCs, obtained around atezolizumab (anti-PD-L1) treatment. The V call is TRBV7-8, the J call TRBJ2-7; weak D call: TRBD1 (5 bases). The CDR3 here is CASSSRGRAVGEQYF. The CDR3 nucleotides are TGTGCCAGCAGCTCAAGGGGCAGGGCGGTGGGCGAGCAGTACTTC.